One sample yielded the 17 T cell receptor beta chains listed below, sequenced in a study of T cell repertoires in aging, cancer and after chemotherapy. Peripheral blood genomic DNA, not sorted cells or RNA, was the template. A mixed TRB-A/B primer pool amplified rearranged TRB by multiplex touch-down PCR. One entry per CDR3 protein, called by TCRdb with MiXCR from the multiplex PCR reads. The data contain about 4,500 distinct CDR3 sequences, more than 25% of them seen just once; the ten biggest clones take up about 47%. Sequencing used blood. The receptors stem from a human donor with a blood cancer.

V and J are TRBV5-4 and TRBJ2-7; tentative D call: TRBD2 (6 bases). The CDR3 sequence is 14 residues long. V was clipped by 5 bases and J by 6 bases, with 18 bases between them. Germline V CDR1 and CDR2: SGHNT, YYREEE (reference sequence). DNA of the CDR3: TGTGCCAGCAGGGTGGGAGGAACCGCCGGCGAGCAGTACTTC. Protein: CASRVGGTAGEQYF.

On this clonotype itself: One junction end does not reproduce the germline sequence, and a read error may be involved. The chain joins TRBV5-4 to TRBJ2-3; D might be TRBD2 (6 bases). CDR1 SGHNT and CDR2 YYREEE come from the germline V gene (reference sequence). The CDR3 sequence is 15 residues long. This CDR3 reads CASSLGFPGADTQYF. The CDR3 region has the DNA TGCGCCAGCAGCTTGGGCTTCCCGGGGGCAGATACGCAGTATTTT.

Comments on this clonotype: This sequence may be a read error, since a much larger clone differs from it by one base. The chain carries TRBV19 and TRBJ2-7, with TRBD1 matching 8 bases. The CDR3 consists of 14 residues. The trim removed 6 bases at V and 4 bases at J, leaving 8 bases unmatched. The germline CDR1 and CDR2 sequences are LNHDA and SQIVND (reference sequence). CDR3 amino acids: CASRPGTGSYEQYF. CDR3 in DNA: TGTGCCAGTAGACCCGGGACAGGTTCTTACGAGCAGTACTTC.

This clonotype came up once. This chain joins TRBV20-1 and TRBJ2-7, with D maybe TRBD1 (5 bases). Germline assignment: CDR1 DFQATT and CDR2 SNEGSKA (reference sequence). This CDR3 is built from 14 residues. V lost 1 base to trimming and J lost 6 bases, with 16 bases between them. The CDR3 reads CSARAGIPAAEQYF. The DNA for the CDR3 is TGCAGTGCTAGAGCAGGGATACCCGCCGCCGAGCAGTACTTC.

This clonotype was picked up a small number of times. V gene TRBV11-3 combines with J gene TRBJ2-7, with 11 positions matching TRBD2. Gene TRBJ2-5 matches the end of the DNA better, so the J call may be wrong. Germline CDR1 SGHNT, CDR2 YENEEA. There are 16 residues in the CDR3. The CDR3: CASSIPSGRIQETQYF. The DNA of the CDR3 is TGTGCCAGCAGCATCCCTAGCGGGAGGATCCAAGAGACCCAGTACTTC.

This clonotype was counted between two and nine times. V and J are TRBV29-1 and TRBJ2-1; tentative D call: TRBD2 (5 bases). V was trimmed by 3 bases and J by 4 bases, leaving 13 bases between them. This CDR3 region has 14 residues. Germline CDR1 and CDR2: SQVTM and ANQGSEA. This CDR3 reads CSVERPREYNEQFF. The CDR3 DNA reads as TGCAGCGTTGAGCGACCTAGGGAGTACAATGAGCAGTTCTTC.

This clonotype appeared a few times. The genes are TRBV6-5 and TRBJ1-1; no clear D gene. CDR1 MNHEY and CDR2 SVGAGI come from the germline V gene. This CDR3 comprises 15 residues. The ends were cut back, 6 bases at V and 0 bases at J, with 14 bases in the middle. CDR3 coding DNA: TGTGCCAGCAGGTACGACTACACAGTGAACACTGAAGCTTTCTTT. Amino acids: CASRYDYTVNTEAFF.

The sample holds one count of this clonotype. This chain uses TRBV27 with TRBJ1-5, with D perhaps matching TRBD1 (5 bases). CDR1 and CDR2 (germline): MNHEY, SMNVEV (reference sequence). This CDR3 is 13 amino acids long. Trimming shortened V by 3 bases and J by 13 bases, and 16 bases separated the two germline ends. The CDR3: CASSFSPKGPQHF. The CDR3 nucleotides are TGTGCCAGCAGTTTTTCCCCCAAGGGGCCTCAGCATTTT.

This clonotype was detected a few times. The rearrangement links TRBV19 to TRBJ2-1; the match to TRBD2 covers 14 bases. Germline CDR1 LNHDA, CDR2 SQIVND (reference sequence). The CDR3 covers 15 residues. Germline trimming cut 6 bases from V and 7 bases from J; bases unmatched to any gene: 5. The CDR3 here is CASRRTSGGLNEQFF. CDR3 sequence (DNA): TGTGCCAGTAGGAGGACTAGCGGGGGGTTAAATGAGCAGTTCTTC.

The chain uses TRBV10-3 and TRBJ1-1; a possible D gene is TRBD1 (6 bases). The CDR3 is made up of 11 amino acids. The V gene's germline CDR1 is ENHRY and CDR2 SYGVKD. V was pared by 10 bases and J by 1 base, with 7 bases between. Here the CDR3 DNA reads TGTGCCACCAGGGGGAACACTGAAGCTTTCTTT. Its protein product is CATRGNTEAFF.

This clonotype was counted only a few times. The chain uses TRBV11-3 and TRBJ2-5, with 10 bases identical to TRBD2. Unmatched junction bases numbered 11, after V lost 6 bases and J lost 4 bases. This CDR3 is built from 16 residues. Germline assignment: CDR1 SGHNT and CDR2 YENEEA. CDR3 sequence: CASSSGGLGSGETQYF. The CDR3 DNA is TGTGCCAGCAGTAGCGGGGGGCTAGGGTCTGGAGAGACCCAGTACTTC.

In this sample, this clonotype is medium-sized. The J gene is TRBJ2-3, the V gene TRBV6-5; TRBD2 matches at 10 bases. In germline, CDR1 is MNHEY, CDR2 SVGAGI. This CDR3 comprises 16 residues. The J segment lost 6 bases and the V segment lost 5 bases, leaving 11 bases of the junction unmatched. As DNA, the CDR3 is TGTGCCAGCAGTCCCGAATGGGGACTAGCGTTGGATACGCAGTATTTT. It specifies CASSPEWGLALDTQYF.

J is TRBJ1-1 and V is TRBV6-5; D is possibly TRBD1 (6 bases). CDR3 length equals 13 residues. Per germline, CDR1 MNHEY and CDR2 SVGAGI. V was clipped by 10 bases and J by 4 bases, with 16 bases between them. CDR3 nucleotides: TGTGCCACCCCCAGGGGTGTGGGCACTGAAGCTTTCTTT. It encodes CATPRGVGTEAFF.

This clonotype turned up a few times. The V call is TRBV30, the J call TRBJ1-5; tentatively, D is TRBD1 (5 bases). Germline lookup yields CDR1 GTSNPN and CDR2 SVGIG (reference sequence). This CDR3 is 19 amino acids long. V shed 3 bases and J shed 0 bases, with 24 bases lying between them. The CDR3 DNA reads as TGTGCCTGGAGCGAAACCCCGGGATCTAGGGGTTATAGCAATCAGCCCCAGCATTTT. Residues: CAWSETPGSRGYSNQPQHF.

This chain links TRBV12-3 or TRBV12-4 with TRBJ1-2; 8 bases map to TRBD1. This CDR3 is 13 amino acids long. The J segment lost 5 bases and the V segment lost 5 bases, leaving 4 bases of the junction unmatched. The CDR3 sequence is CASSPGTGYGYTF. CDR3 coding DNA: TGTGCCAGCAGTCCTGGGACAGGTTATGGCTACACCTTC.

In its sample, this clonotype was seen a few times. The chain is built from TRBV5-1 and TRBJ2-7; TRBD1 matches at 12 bases. Unmatched junction bases numbered 4, after V lost 0 bases and J lost 3 bases. Germline assignment: CDR1 SGHRS and CDR2 YFSETQ. This CDR3 has 16 residues. The CDR3 sequence is CASSLDGTGGLYEQYF. The CDR3 DNA follows: TGCGCCAGCAGCTTGGATGGGACAGGGGGCCTCTACGAGCAGTACTTC.

Relative to its sample, this clonotype is medium-sized. The chain is built from TRBV11-3 and TRBJ2-1; 14 bases are shared with TRBD2. Germline CDR1 and CDR2: SGHNT and YENEEA. Germline trimming cut 5 bases from V and 7 bases from J; bases unmatched to any gene: 4. This CDR3 is built from 15 residues. The CDR3 sequence: CASSLTSGRGNEQFF. The CDR3 region has the DNA TGTGCCAGCAGCCTGACTAGCGGGAGGGGGAATGAGCAGTTCTTC.